The clone carrying this TCR beta chain showed up just once. Its antigen is still unknown. The sample comes from a study of cytomegalovirus exposure and HLA in healthy donors. As for the study in general: Later analysis reported that the roughly 110 validation repertoires shared the platform of the roughly 700 first-cohort repertoires. Study-level results: Among the CMV-associated chains, a few were confirmed in vitro as specific for CMV antigens. Using the classifier, cytomegalovirus status was reportedly diagnosed with high specificity and sensitivity. The tendency of first-cohort TCR clusters to co-occur in the 90 to 150 validation repertoires was the finding of a later analysis.

The V gene's germline CDR1 is MNHNS and CDR2 SASEGT. V was clipped by 5 bases and J by 5 bases, with 12 bases between them. The CDR3 has 13 amino acids. Using immunoSEQ multiplex PCR, the repertoire was profiled, and TCRdb retains in-frame clones only, with some absent. Among 200,000 or so clones listed, roughly 88% were seen once. The rearrangement uses TRBV6-1 and TRBJ1-1; D not resolved. The TCR sequence derives from a woman in her thirties in good health and CMV-seropositive. What was sequenced was PBMCs. CDR3 DNA: TGTGCCAGCAGTTTCGAGGGAGGGACTGAAGCTTTCTTT. It specifies CASSFEGGTEAFF.